These T cell receptor beta chains were read from a single sample in a study of cytomegalovirus exposure and HLA in healthy donors. The data were produced by immunoSEQ multiplex PCR, yet TCRdb's version contains in-frame clones alone and is incomplete. The repertoire has 150,000 to 200,000 clones, around four fifths of them found once; the top ten carry less than 2%. Input material: PBMCs. These receptors came from a man between 18 and 35 years old in good health and CMV-seronegative. CDR3s include the opening cysteine and the closing phenylalanine or tryptophan. Each record gives: D gene, V gene, CDR3 length, clone size, CDR3 protein. D genes are given only for firm matches. Only some rows state a clone size, as once, few, many or a class for expanded clones.

D: -; V: TRBV7-9; length: 15; size: few; CDR3: CASSRRGPSYNEQFF
D: -; V: TRBV19; length: 14; size: -; CDR3: CASSAGTAITGYTF
D: -; V: TRBV6-5; length: 16; size: -; CDR3: CASSYSIPDKNTEAFF
D: TRBD1; V: TRBV6-5; length: 14; size: once; CDR3: CASSYGTGGYEQYF
D: TRBD2; V: TRBV28; length: 19; size: -; CDR3: CASSLTFQGFLSGTDTQYF
D: TRBD1; V: TRBV7-8; length: 16; size: -; CDR3: CASSLGNSRGQEKLFF
D: TRBD2; V: TRBV7-6; length: 15; size: -; CDR3: CASSLRSGEGNEQFF
D: TRBD1; V: TRBV18; length: 15; size: -; CDR3: CASSPVRTGYNEQFF
D: -; V: TRBV4-3; length: 14; size: -; CDR3: CASSQEGSNEKLFF
D: -; V: TRBV7-9; length: 14; size: -; CDR3: CASSYQGTNEKLFF
D: TRBD2; V: TRBV9; length: 15; size: -; CDR3: CASSPRGREAYEQYF
D: TRBD2; V: TRBV7-8; length: 17; size: once; CDR3: CASSLEVAGGHTDTQYF
D: -; V: TRBV18; length: 19; size: -; CDR3: CASSPPGAPVPHSGNTIYF
D: -; V: TRBV7-9; length: 15; size: -; CDR3: CASSSLQGQTYEQYF
D: -; V: TRBV4-3; length: 14; size: -; CDR3: CASSQVDGNEKLFF
D: TRBD1; V: TRBV25-1; length: 14; size: -; CDR3: CASSPMGQDNEQFF
D: -; V: TRBV7-2; length: 13; size: once; CDR3: CASSSQVWETQYF
D: TRBD1; V: TRBV4-1; length: 15; size: once; CDR3: CASSQPGQGNEKLFF
D: TRBD2; V: TRBV6-1; length: 16; size: -; CDR3: CASSDPSGGKGNIQYF
D: -; V: TRBV28; length: 15; size: -; CDR3: CASNPDRLRNTEAFF
D: TRBD1; V: TRBV25-1; length: 16; size: -; CDR3: CASNMHGDRGINEQFF
D: TRBD1; V: TRBV15; length: 13; size: -; CDR3: CATSRDRGHEQYF
D: TRBD2; V: TRBV7-2; length: 15; size: -; CDR3: CASSLFLAGHYEQYF
D: -; V: TRBV7-9; length: 14; size: -; CDR3: CASSFTGIPYEQYF
D: -; V: TRBV28; length: 13; size: -; CDR3: CASRLGQSYEQYF
D: TRBD2; V: TRBV11-1; length: 17; size: -; CDR3: CASSPTGWEGNTGELFF
D: TRBD2; V: TRBV4-1; length: 19; size: -; CDR3: CASSRGLAGGVRARGTQYF
D: TRBD1; V: TRBV15; length: 16; size: -; CDR3: CATSLAQGDRRYEQYF
D: TRBD2; V: TRBV13; length: 16; size: few; CDR3: CASSPITSGITDTQYF
D: TRBD2; V: TRBV28; length: 17; size: -; CDR3: CASTFGTSGSHNYEQYF
D: -; V: TRBV29-1; length: 14; size: -; CDR3: CSVAQGPHQETQYF
D: TRBD2; V: TRBV5-4; length: 13; size: -; CDR3: CASTSSGAYEQYF
D: TRBD1; V: TRBV10-3; length: 13; size: -; CDR3: CAISADRGGEAFF
D: -; V: TRBV4-1; length: 17; size: -; CDR3: CASSQGYGDYSNQPQHF
D: TRBD1; V: TRBV30; length: 12; size: -; CDR3: CAATGDPFEQFF
D: TRBD1; V: TRBV6-1; length: 16; size: -; CDR3: CASSEPGQGAGNTIYF
D: TRBD1; V: TRBV6-4; length: 15; size: -; CDR3: CASSAHQGAGQPQHF
D: -; V: TRBV21-1; length: 17; size: -; CDR3: CASTKGGKGQEYSPLHF
D: -; V: TRBV4-3; length: 17; size: -; CDR3: CASSPYGAGAPQNEQFF
D: TRBD1; V: TRBV7-9; length: 14; size: few; CDR3: CASRSDRGSYEQYF
D: -; V: TRBV6-4; length: 13; size: -; CDR3: CASSGTGMDGYTF